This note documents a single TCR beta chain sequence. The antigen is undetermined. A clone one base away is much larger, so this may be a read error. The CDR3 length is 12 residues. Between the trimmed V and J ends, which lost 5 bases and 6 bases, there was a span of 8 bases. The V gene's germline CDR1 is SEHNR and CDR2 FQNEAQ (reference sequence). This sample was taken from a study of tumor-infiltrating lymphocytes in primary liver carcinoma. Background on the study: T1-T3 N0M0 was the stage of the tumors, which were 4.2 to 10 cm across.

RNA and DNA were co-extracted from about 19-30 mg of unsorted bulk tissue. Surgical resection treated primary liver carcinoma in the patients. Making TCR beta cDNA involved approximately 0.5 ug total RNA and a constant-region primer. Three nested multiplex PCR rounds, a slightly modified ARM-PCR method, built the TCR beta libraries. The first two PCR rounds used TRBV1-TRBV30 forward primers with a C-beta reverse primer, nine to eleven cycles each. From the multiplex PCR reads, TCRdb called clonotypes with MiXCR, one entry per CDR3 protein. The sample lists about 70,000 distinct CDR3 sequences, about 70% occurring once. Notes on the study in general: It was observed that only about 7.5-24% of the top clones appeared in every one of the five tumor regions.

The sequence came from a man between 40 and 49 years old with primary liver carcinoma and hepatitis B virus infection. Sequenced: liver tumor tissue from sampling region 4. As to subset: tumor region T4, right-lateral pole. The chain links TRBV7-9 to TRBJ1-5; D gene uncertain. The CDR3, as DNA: TGTGCCAGCAGCCTGGGGTCTCAGCCCCAGCATTTT. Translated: CASSLGSQPQHF.